Below are 2 T cell receptor beta chains sequenced from a single sample in a study of Graves' ophthalmopathy and Graves' hyperthyroidism. The authors amplified TCR beta CDR3 regions from RNA transcripts. Amplification began with first-round RT-PCR using HTBI primers, then second-round multiplex PCR was performed. One entry per CDR3 protein results from TCRdb running MiXCR on the multiplex PCR reads. The sample includes about 740,000 distinct CDR3 sequences, 40% of them seen just once. The sequenced sample consisted of peripheral blood. The origin of the receptors is an adult man with Graves' ophthalmopathy.

This clonotype occurred a few times. The rearrangement joins TRBV9 to TRBJ2-2; a weak D match, TRBD2 (5 bases). V was clipped by 4 bases and J by 1 base, with 17 bases between them. CDR3 length: 17 amino acids. Germline assignment: CDR1 SGDLS and CDR2 YYNGEE. The CDR3 bases are TGTGCCAGCAGCCCTAGCCGGGGAGAAGGGAACACCGGGGAGCTGTTTTTT. Protein product: CASSPSRGEGNTGELFF.

The chain joins TRBV10-3 to TRBJ2-5, with D perhaps TRBD1 (7 bases). The CDR3 is made up of 14 amino acids. Germline lookup yields CDR1 ENHRY and CDR2 SYGVKD. Trimming removed 11 bases at V and 4 bases at J, with 20 bases between. The CDR3 DNA reads as TGTGCCTGGAGTTGGACAGGCGGGGCAGAGACCCAGTACTTC. Protein product: CAWSWTGGAETQYF.